This T cell receptor beta chain derives from a study of blood T cell repertoires in COVID-19. Study in general: PBMCs, B-cell-depleted T cells, or T cells were the source of the cDNA or gDNA that made up the material.

Measured with immunoSEQ multiplex PCR; TCRdb has only the in-frame clones, and not every one. The data show under 500,000 clones, around 89% seen once. This CDR3 region has 14 residues. Looked up from germline, CDR1 is SNHLY and CDR2 is FYNNEI. V was trimmed by 8 bases and J by 4 bases, leaving 15 bases between them. The rearrangement uses TRBV2 and TRBJ1-5; D is ambiguous. This clonotype was obtained from a woman aged 30 to 39 with acute or convalescent COVID-19. Sequenced material: peripheral blood. CDR3 bases: TGTGCCAGCGGTGGGTCGTGGAGAAATCAGCCCCAGCATTTT. It is translated as CASGGSWRNQPQHF.